This T cell receptor beta chain stems from a study of OX40 agonist ivuxolimab in advanced cancers. Background on the study: Dosing consisted of intravenous ivuxolimab at 0.01 to 10 mg/kg every 2 weeks.

This CDR3 spans 15 amino acids. V lost 0 bases and J lost 0, with 7 bases in between. The V gene's germline CDR1 is SGHRS and CDR2 YFSETQ. Details on this clone: Its target is not known.

Only in-frame clones appear in the TCRdb table, and some are missing; sequencing was by immunoSEQ multiplex PCR. The sample comprises 50,000 to 75,000 clones, 80% to 90% of which are singletons, and roughly 13% rests with the top ten. Study-level findings and limits: There were, on average, more expanded clones in CD8+ T cells than in CD4+. Nonresponders, in some cases, also had low normalized T-cell clonal expansion.

This TCR derives from an adult with an advanced solid tumor such as melanoma, head and neck, liver or kidney cancer. The sequenced sample was CD4+ or CD8+ T cells sorted from blood, obtained in a trial of the OX40 agonist ivuxolimab. The gene calls are TRBV5-1 and TRBJ1-5; D remains unclear. CDR3: CASSLGGSSNQPQHF. CDR3 DNA: TGCGCCAGCAGCTTGGGCGGAAGTAGCAATCAGCCCCAGCATTTT.